This TCR beta chain was identified in a study of T cell responses to AZD1222 COVID-19 vaccine. General study results and limits: In a largely white British group with more females than males, clonal diversity was possibly underestimated.

Of note for this clone: Its antigen is unknown.

TCRdb's copy holds only in-frame clones and misses some; the assay was immunoSEQ multiplex PCR. The sample shows roughly 99,000 clones, about 85% of them seen only once. Material: peripheral blood, obtained 28 days after the second AZD1222 dose. The receptor was isolated from an adult who received the AZD1222 COVID-19 vaccine.

CDR3 nucleotides: TGTGCCAGCATTTCCGGAAACTTTAGCAATCAGCCCCAGCATTTT. It codes for CASISGNFSNQPQHF. The V call is TRBV9, the J call TRBJ1-5; D gene unclear. The germline V gene encodes CDR1 SGDLS and CDR2 YYNGEE. Trimming removed 6 bases from V and 0 bases from J, with 13 bases in between. The CDR3 consists of 15 residues.